One TCR beta chain is described in this entry. Germline loops: CDR1 LNHDA, CDR2 SQIVND (reference sequence). Trimming cost V 3 bases and J 7 bases; bases outside gene matches: 5. CDR3 length equals 14 residues. This entry is derived from a study of blood T cell repertoires in COVID-19. Per the authors' pipeline: Reference gene primer amplification gave estimated nucleated cell counts. Profiled with immunoSEQ multiplex PCR; TCRdb holds only in-frame clones, not every one. The DNA gave D and trimming, while V, J and clone size come from that table. Among about 120,000 clones, 86% were seen once, and the ten largest hold 4.5%.

The sample taken for sequencing was peripheral blood. This chain connects TRBV19 to TRBJ2-1; 8 positions match TRBD1. The TCR sequence derives from a man aged 40-50 years with acute or convalescent COVID-19. For the CDR3, the DNA is TGTGCCAGTAGTATTACAGGGGGTACAAATGAGCAGTTCTTC. It encodes CASSITGGTNEQFF.